This entry features one T cell receptor (beta chain) sequence. The antigen is not known. This entry is derived from a study of cytomegalovirus exposure and HLA in healthy donors. The study, taken as a whole, reports: In all likelihood, a cluster of highly shared sequence variants was a sequencing artifact.

The CDR3 contains 15 residues. Germline lookup yields CDR1 SNHLY and CDR2 FYNNEI. Germline trimming cut 6 bases from V and 7 bases from J; bases unmatched to any gene: 10. Primers for the PCR totalled 60 Vbeta and 13 Jbeta. Produced via immunoSEQ multiplex PCR; TCRdb's table is partial and in-frame only. The data contain about 82,000 clones, 65% to 80% of them singletons. The source of this sequence is a human donor in good health. The source material was PBMCs. The chain is built from TRBV2 and TRBJ2-2, with 8 bases identical to TRBD1. The CDR3 spells CASSSGQGLVGELFF. DNA for the CDR3: TGTGCCAGCAGCAGCGGACAGGGTCTAGTCGGGGAGCTGTTTTTT.